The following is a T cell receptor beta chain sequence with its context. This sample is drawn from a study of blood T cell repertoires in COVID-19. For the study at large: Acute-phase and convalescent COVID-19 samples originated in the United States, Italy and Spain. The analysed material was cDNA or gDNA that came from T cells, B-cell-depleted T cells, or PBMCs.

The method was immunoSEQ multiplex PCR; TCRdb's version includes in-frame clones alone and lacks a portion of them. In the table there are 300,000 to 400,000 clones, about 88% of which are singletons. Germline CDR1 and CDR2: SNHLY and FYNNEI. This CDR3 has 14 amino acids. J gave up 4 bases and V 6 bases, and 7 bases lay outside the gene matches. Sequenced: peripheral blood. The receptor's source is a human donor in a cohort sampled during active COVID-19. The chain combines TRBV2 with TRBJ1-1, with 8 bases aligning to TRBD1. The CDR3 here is CASRGDRSGTEAFF. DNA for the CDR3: TGTGCCAGCAGGGGGGACAGGTCGGGCACTGAAGCTTTCTTT.